This T cell receptor beta chain was recovered during a study of T cells in Graves' hyperthyroidism and ophthalmopathy (dated by TCRdb to between 2017 and 2020). About the study as a whole: Peripheral blood was collected at initial diagnosis, before any treatment. The roughly 91 discovery patients were randomly divided into training and test sets at a 7:3 ratio. Prospective prediction of ophthalmopathy was tested in an independent validation cohort of approximately 19 hyperthyroidism patients and 17 patients who later progressed to ophthalmopathy. The paper reports TCR Vbeta CDR3 sequencing of over 120 peripheral blood samples: under 45 ophthalmopathy, about 75 hyperthyroidism and approximately 17 progressor patients. In six Graves' hyperthyroidism patients, the study also compared T-cell repertoires from thyroid tissue with T-cell repertoires from blood. Following sampling, methimazole starting at 30 mg daily was given to hyperthyroidism patients, and high-dose intravenous methylprednisolone was given to ophthalmopathy patients. A discovery cohort of about a hundred patients, about 40 with Graves' ophthalmopathy and roughly 59 with stable Graves' hyperthyroidism, was used to find distinguishing TCR V-J signatures.

Amplification of TCR beta CDR3 regions was carried out from RNA transcripts. The TCR CDR3 was subjected to a first round of RT-PCR using the HTBI primer set and the Qiagen OneStep RT-PCR kit. Libraries were constructed in a second round of multiplex PCR, after which size selection and purification were performed. The libraries were sequenced on an Illumina HiSeq2000 using paired-end 100 bp reads. Concerning the study's data processing: SOAPnuke was used to process the raw data, with reads discarded if the reads contained adapters or uncalled bases, had a mean Phred below 15, or lacked an exact constant-primer or identifier match. High-quality paired reads were merged using COPE v1.2.5, and each unique nucleotide sequence was defined as a clonotype. Clonotypes were aligned to IMGT TRBV, TRBD and TRBJ reference segments using MiTCR v1.1. The analysis included only V-J combinations with a frequency above 0.0001, which together covered over 98% of the repertoires. A TCS score was defined as the ratio of F50 (clonal expansion) to E x V (chaos), with BLOSUM62-based TCRdist applied between CDR3 peptides within each V-J. Welch's t-statistics and random forest reduced roughly 530 V-J features to 13, which were used in a naive Bayes classifier (R e1071). Clones were called with MiXCR by TCRdb after fastp trimmed the public reads at Q25, and only in-frame beta chains were retained. Identical CDR3 protein sequences are pooled into one entry, listed with their most common genes and DNA. The V and J calls come from TCRdb's annotation, not from the publication. Recorded for this sample are around 600,000 distinct CDR3 sequences; about 15% of them occurred a single time. The ten biggest clones cover about an eighth of the sample.

Per the germline V gene (reference sequence), LNHDA is the CDR1 and SQIVND is the CDR2. The CDR3 spans 16 residues, from the cysteine through the phenylalanine. Left in the record is the CDR3 DNA by itself, 48 bases read in frame from the first base. At the junction V is shortened by 3 bases and J by 10 bases, with 19 bases in between. Broad study findings and their caveats: Most expanded thyroid clonotypes (frequency above 0.001) were also detected in blood, a finding suggesting that blood repertoires may reflect thyroid immune responses. No statistical method was used to set the sample size in advance, and investigators knew the group allocation. During validation, the model predicted progression to ophthalmopathy a median of approximately six months ahead of onset, with more than 55% sensitivity and more than 72% specificity. Ophthalmopathy was separated from stable hyperthyroidism by a 13 V-J signature model, with 85% to 90% sensitivity and 81% to 83% specificity obtained in cross-validation and 80%/75% obtained in testing.

This clonotype has a handful of counts. The antigen this receptor binds is unknown. No base qualities exist here, and no much larger clone lies one base off it. Ophthalmopathy patients had moderately to severely active disease, with a Clinical Activity Score of 3 or more, a NOSPECS grade of 4 or more, and a disease duration of less than 3 months. The study excluded patients with uncontrolled infections, other autoimmune diseases, pregnancy or lactation. Diagnoses were established on the basis of clinical symptoms, serum thyroxine and TRAb, thyroid ultrasound, and orbital computed tomography. PBMCs were separated from 10 ml of fresh peripheral blood using Ficoll-Paque density gradient centrifugation. Total RNA was extracted using Trizol reagent, and RNA quality was assessed on an Agilent 2100 Bioanalyzer.

The rearranged chain carries TRBV19 and TRBJ1-6, with TRBD1 as a weak D call on 5 bases. Sequenced material: blood. The clonotype originates from a woman aged 50 to 60 with Graves' ophthalmopathy. The CDR3 here reads CASSMGSGRVDSPLHF. Read as DNA, the sequence is TGTGCCAGTAGTATGGGCTCGGGCAGGGTGGACTCACCCCTCCACTTT.